Given below is one TCR beta chain in context. Clones were read by immunoSEQ multiplex PCR, and TCRdb kept only the in-frame ones, dropping some. The sample has over 200,000 clones, roughly 84% seen once. The CDR3 covers 12 residues. V shed 6 bases and J shed 2 bases, with 8 bases lying between them. Germline values: CDR1 SGHDT, CDR2 YYEEEE. This entry is derived from a study of blood T cell repertoires in COVID-19. For the study at large: PBMCs, B-cell-depleted T cells, or T cells were the source of the cDNA or gDNA that made up the material.

The sample taken for sequencing was peripheral blood. The TCR comes from a man in his forties or fifties with active or convalescent COVID-19. J is TRBJ1-2 and V is TRBV5-6; D is unclear. CDR3 sequence: CASTHSNYGYTF. CDR3 nucleotide sequence: TGTGCCAGCACCCATTCCAACTATGGCTACACCTTC. Full variable domain (rest looked up from reference TRBV5-6 and TRBJ1-2): DAGVTQSPTHLIKTRGQQVTLRCSPKSGHDTVSWYQQALGQGPQFIFQYYEEEERQRGNFPDRFSGHQFPNYSSELNVNALLLGDSALYLCASTHSNYGYTFGSGTRLTVV.